The 21 T cell receptor beta chains below were found in one sample sequenced in a study of Ad26.COV2.S vaccination and SARS-CoV-2 variants. This sample's treatment: roughly 18 received Ad26.COV2.S at low or high dose, single or two shots; 5 received placebo; per-sample allocation not given. Each sample was drawn 63 days after the first injection (of vaccine or placebo). Clones were sequenced by immunoSEQ multiplex PCR, and TCRdb holds only the in-frame ones, with some missing. The sample records about 400,000 clones, 89% being singletons. Sequences were derived from peripheral blood, sampled in a trial of Ad26.COV2.S vaccine versus placebo. The receptors stem from a person aged 18-60 years who received the Ad26.COV2.S COVID-19 vaccine or a placebo.

The chain links TRBV19 to TRBJ1-6; 7 nucleotides align to TRBD1. The junction had 9 bases not matched to a gene; V was cut back by 3 bases and J by 7 bases. The CDR3 loop spans 16 amino acids. Germline lookup yields CDR1 LNHDA and CDR2 SQIVND (reference sequence). CDR3 sequence: CASSIYPGTANSPLHF. In DNA form, the CDR3 reads TGTGCCAGTAGTATTTATCCCGGGACAGCCAATTCACCCCTCCACTTT.

This clone was observed a few times. The V gene is TRBV5-4, the J gene TRBJ1-2; 8 nucleotides line up with TRBD1. V lost 4 bases to trimming and J lost 5 bases; unmatched junction nucleotides: 16. The CDR3 totals 17 residues. Germline CDR1 SGHNT, CDR2 YYREEE (reference sequence). CDR3 in amino acids: CASSTPGQAMTRYGYTF. DNA for the CDR3: TGTGCCAGCAGCACCCCGGGACAGGCCATGACCCGATATGGCTACACCTTC. The full variable domain, its missing parts supplied by reference TRBV5-4 and TRBJ1-2, is ETGVTQSPTHLIKTRGQQVTLRCSSQSGHNTVSWYQQALGQGPQFIFQYYREEENGRGNFPPRFSGLQFPNYSSELNVNALELDDSALYLCASSTPGQAMTRYGYTFGSGTRLTVV.

In regard to this clone: Within the sample, other DNA sequences also encode this same CDR3. This chain links TRBV28 with TRBJ1-2; 8 bases align to TRBD1. V lost 5 bases and J lost 8; bases outside the gene matches: 4. Germline CDR1 MDHEN, CDR2 SYDVKM. The CDR3 totals 12 residues. The CDR3 DNA reads TGTGCCAGCAGTCAAGGACAGGGCGGCTACACCTTC. This translates into CASSQGQGGYTF.

The CDR3 DNA sequence: TGTGCCACCAGGGGGACAGGGGGGGAAGAGACCCAGTACTTC. This encodes CATRGTGGEETQYF. This rearrangement joins TRBV24-1 to TRBJ2-5, with TRBD1 matching over 11 bases. The CDR3 runs to 14 residues. The V segment lost 7 bases and the J segment 3 bases; nucleotides outside the gene matches: 3. The germline CDR1 and CDR2 sequences are KGHDR and SFDVKD.

This rearrangement joins TRBV2 to TRBJ2-3; TRBD1 agrees at 10 bases. The CDR3 is made up of 15 amino acids. Looked up from germline, CDR1 is SNHLY and CDR2 is FYNNEI. V dropped 2 bases and J dropped 3; count of bases not matched to a gene: 2. The CDR3 loop is CASSESDRGTDTQYF. The CDR3 DNA is TGTGCCAGCAGTGAATCGGACAGGGGGACAGATACGCAGTATTTT. The full variable domain, its missing parts supplied by reference TRBV2 and TRBJ2-3, is EPEVTQTPSHQVTQMGQEVILRCVPISNHLYFYWYRQILGQKVEFLVSFYNNEISEKSEIFDDQFSVERPDGSNFTLKIRSTKLEDSAMYFCASSESDRGTDTQYFGPGTRLTVL.

As regards this clone: The sample holds other DNA sequences that translate to the same CDR3. The genes are TRBV30 and TRBJ2-3; the D is unclear. The length of the CDR3 is 13 residues. Germline loops: CDR1 GTSNPN, CDR2 SVGIG (reference sequence). V lost 0 bases and J 1 base, leaving 5 bases between the germline ends. The DNA for the CDR3 is TGTGCCTGGAGTGTGGGCGGCACAGATACGCAGTATTTT. This codes for CAWSVGGTDTQYF.

The genes are TRBV7-2 and TRBJ2-3; D may match TRBD1 or TRBD2 (6 bases each). The CDR3 length is 15 residues. Germline CDR1 SGHTA, CDR2 FQGNSA. The V and J ends lost 5 bases and 0 bases respectively, with 12 bases between them. CDR3 region: CASSPQGTSTDTQYF. CDR3 nucleotide sequence: TGTGCCAGCAGCCCTCAGGGGACTAGCACAGATACGCAGTATTTT.

The rearrangement uses TRBV7-9 and TRBJ2-1; TRBD2 agrees at 12 bases. The CDR3 has 18 amino acids. CDR1 is SEHNR, CDR2 FQNEAQ, per germline (reference sequence). Trimming at V came to 0 bases and at J to 0 bases, leaving 3 bases not matched to a gene. This CDR3 is CASSLARLAGDSYNEQFF. CDR3 nucleotide sequence: TGTGCCAGCAGCTTAGCACGACTAGCGGGGGACTCCTACAATGAGCAGTTCTTC.

The chain joins TRBV6-1 to TRBJ2-5; D is uncertain. CDR3 length equals 14 residues. V lost 2 bases, J lost 4 bases, and 11 bases lay in between. The germline CDR1 and CDR2 sequences are MNHNS and SASEGT. CDR3 sequence (DNA): TGTGCCAGCAGTGAATGGGTCAAGGGAGAGACCCAGTACTTC. Residues: CASSEWVKGETQYF.

CDR3 residues: CASSPSLRVEKLFF. CDR3 nucleotide sequence: TGTGCCAGCAGCCCTTCGCTCAGGGTTGAAAAACTGTTTTTT. This sequence joins TRBV14 and TRBJ1-4, with D possibly TRBD1 on 5 matching bases. V was trimmed by 4 bases and J by 7 bases, leaving 13 bases between them. This CDR3 spans 14 amino acids. Germline CDR1 is SGHDN and CDR2 is FVKESK.

The table lists this clone with a count of one. The chain combines TRBV2 with TRBJ2-1; TRBD2 matches 9 bases. J lost 12 bases, V lost 5 bases, and 14 bases had no gene match. CDR3 length: 15 residues. Germline V CDR1 and CDR2: SNHLY, FYNNEI. Written as DNA, the CDR3 is TGTGCCAGCAGTAAACCTAGCGGGGAGTCCCCCAGGCAGTTCTTC. Its protein product is CASSKPSGESPRQFF.

The chain links TRBV7-6 to TRBJ2-1, with 7 bases matching TRBD2. The CDR3 runs to 16 residues. The J segment lost 6 bases and the V segment lost 1 base, leaving 9 bases of the junction unmatched. In germline, CDR1 is SGHVS, CDR2 FNYEAQ. CDR3 region: CASSLDGAGWSNEQFF. The CDR3 DNA is TGTGCCAGCAGCTTAGATGGAGCGGGATGGTCCAATGAGCAGTTCTTC.

The chain combines TRBV28 with TRBJ1-3; 7 bases fit TRBD1. The CDR3 covers 16 residues. Germline-derived CDR1 and CDR2 are MDHEN and SYDVKM. Unmatched junction bases numbered 7, after V lost 5 bases and J lost 0 bases. In nucleotides, the CDR3 is TGTGCCAGCAGTACTGGGACAGTCCTCTCTGGAAACACCATATATTTT. It is translated as CASSTGTVLSGNTIYF.

The rearrangement uses TRBV19 and TRBJ2-1; either TRBD1 or TRBD2 may fit D (5 bases each). CDR1 LNHDA and CDR2 SQIVND come from the germline V gene (reference sequence). Trimming took 5 bases from V and 9 from J, leaving 17 bases between them. This CDR3 spans 14 amino acids. This chain's CDR3 is CASSPGGGRVEQFF. The DNA for the CDR3 is TGTGCCAGTAGTCCTGGGGGTGGAAGGGTTGAGCAGTTCTTC.

This rearrangement joins TRBV24-1 to TRBJ2-1, with D possibly TRBD1 on 5 matching bases. V gave up 5 bases and J gave up 2 bases, with 15 bases separating them. The CDR3 spans 16 residues. Germline V gene sequence: CDR1 KGHDR, CDR2 SFDVKD. CDR3 loop: CATSALGHSPYNEQFF. The DNA for the CDR3 is TGTGCCACCAGTGCCTTGGGGCACAGCCCCTACAATGAGCAGTTCTTC.

The gene calls are TRBV5-1 and TRBJ2-2; 7 bases line up with TRBD1. The CDR3 is made up of 14 amino acids. CDR1 is SGHRS, CDR2 YFSETQ, per germline. V lost 2 bases to trimming and J lost 6 bases; unmatched junction nucleotides: 4. CDR3 residues: CASSFRQGAGELFF. CDR3 nucleotides: TGCGCCAGCAGCTTCCGGCAGGGGGCCGGGGAGCTGTTTTTT.

The V and J genes are TRBV12-3 or TRBV12-4 and TRBJ1-5, with no clear D. Trimming took 4 bases from V and 7 from J, leaving 11 bases between them. This CDR3 is built from 13 residues. CDR3 loop: CASSWSSRQPQHF. Written as DNA, the CDR3 is TGTGCCAGCAGTTGGTCATCAAGGCAGCCCCAGCATTTT.

This chain links TRBV3-1 (or the pseudogene TRBV3-2) with TRBJ2-1; TRBD2 matches 11 bases. The CDR3 contains 14 residues. J gave up 10 bases and V 6 bases, and 8 bases lay outside the gene matches. Per the germline V gene, CDR1 is LGHDT and CDR2 is YNNKEL (reference sequence). The CDR3 DNA sequence: TGTGCCAGCAGTCCGGGACTAGCGGTTTGGGAGCAGTTCTTC. It is translated as CASSPGLAVWEQFF.

The chain uses TRBV5-1 and TRBJ2-5; the D gene is possibly TRBD2 (5 bases). The length of the CDR3 is 14 residues. Trimming stripped 0 bases from V and 5 bases from J, with 11 bases between. From germline, CDR1 is SGHRS and CDR2 YFSETQ. As DNA, the CDR3 is TGCGCCAGCAGCTTGGGGAGGACCGGGGAGACCCAGTACTTC. Translating it yields CASSLGRTGETQYF.

The gene calls are TRBV2 and TRBJ2-7; D could derive from TRBD1 or TRBD2 (5 bases each). The CDR3 runs 15 residues. Germline-derived CDR1 and CDR2 are SNHLY and FYNNEI. V was clipped by 6 bases and J by 3 bases, with 18 bases between them. The CDR3 sequence is CASSPREGRLYEQYF. CDR3 coding DNA: TGTGCCAGCAGCCCGAGAGAGGGACGGCTCTACGAGCAGTACTTC.

This clone was seen once. The V gene is TRBV6-2 or TRBV6-3, the J gene TRBJ2-7, with D possibly TRBD2 on 6 matching bases. CDR3 length equals 15 residues. V was clipped by 2 bases and J by 4 bases, with 15 bases between them. Germline lookup yields CDR1 MNHEY and CDR2 SVGEGT. The CDR3 here is CASSYPPGVPYEQYF. As DNA, the CDR3 is TGTGCCAGCAGTTACCCCCCGGGGGTTCCTTACGAGCAGTACTTC.